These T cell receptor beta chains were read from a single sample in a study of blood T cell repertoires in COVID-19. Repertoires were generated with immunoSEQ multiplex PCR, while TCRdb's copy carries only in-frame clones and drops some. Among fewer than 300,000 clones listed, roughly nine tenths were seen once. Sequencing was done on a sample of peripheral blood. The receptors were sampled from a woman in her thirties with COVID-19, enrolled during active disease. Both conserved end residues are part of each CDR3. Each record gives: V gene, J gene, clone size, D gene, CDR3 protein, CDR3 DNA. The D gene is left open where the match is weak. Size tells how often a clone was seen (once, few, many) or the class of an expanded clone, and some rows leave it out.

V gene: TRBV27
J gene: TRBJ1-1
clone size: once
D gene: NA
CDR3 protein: CASSWGANTEAFF
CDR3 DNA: TGTGCCAGCAGTTGGGGAGCGAACACTGAAGCTTTCTTT

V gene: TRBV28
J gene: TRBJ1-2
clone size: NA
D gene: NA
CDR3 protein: CASSLSEDGYTF
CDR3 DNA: TGTGCCAGCAGTTTATCAGAGGATGGCTACACCTTC

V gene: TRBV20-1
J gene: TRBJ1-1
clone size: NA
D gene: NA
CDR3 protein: CSAAGHTEAFF
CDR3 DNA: TGCAGTGCTGCGGGCCACACTGAAGCTTTCTTT

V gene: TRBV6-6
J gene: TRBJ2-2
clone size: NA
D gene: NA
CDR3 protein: CASSYVVSAGELFF
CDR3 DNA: TGTGCCAGCAGTTACGTTGTTAGCGCGGGGGAGCTGTTTTTT

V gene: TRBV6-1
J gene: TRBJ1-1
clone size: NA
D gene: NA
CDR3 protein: CASSESMSFTEAFF
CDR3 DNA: TGTGCCAGCAGTGAGAGTATGAGTTTCACTGAAGCTTTCTTT

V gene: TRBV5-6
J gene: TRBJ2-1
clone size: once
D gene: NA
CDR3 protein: CASSFGTGQIDEQFF
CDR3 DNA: TGTGCCAGCAGCTTTGGAACAGGGCAGATCGATGAGCAGTTCTTC

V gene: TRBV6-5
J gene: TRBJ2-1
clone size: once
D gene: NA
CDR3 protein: CASSYNRAPNEQFF
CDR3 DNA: TGTGCCAGCAGTTACAACAGGGCCCCCAATGAGCAGTTCTTC

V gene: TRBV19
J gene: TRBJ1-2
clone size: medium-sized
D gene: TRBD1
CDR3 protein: CASSTPGTVQYGYTF
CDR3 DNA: TGTGCCAGTAGTACGCCCGGGACAGTGCAATATGGCTACACCTTC

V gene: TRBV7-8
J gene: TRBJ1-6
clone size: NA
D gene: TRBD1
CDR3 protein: CASSGDRGYNSPLHF
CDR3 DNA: TGTGCCAGCAGCGGGGACAGGGGTTATAATTCACCCCTCCACTTT

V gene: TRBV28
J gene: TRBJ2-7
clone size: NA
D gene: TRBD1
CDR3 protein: CASSSLNWDSSYEQYF
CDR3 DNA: TGTGCCAGCAGTTCCTTAAACTGGGACAGTTCCTACGAGCAGTACTTC

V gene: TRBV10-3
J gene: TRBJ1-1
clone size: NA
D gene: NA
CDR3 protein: CATSTDYTEAFF
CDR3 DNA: TGTGCCACCTCGACCGACTACACTGAAGCTTTCTTT

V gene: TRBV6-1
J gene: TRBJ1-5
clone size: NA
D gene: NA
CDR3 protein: CASSETGNQPQHF
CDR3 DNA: TGTGCCAGCAGTGAAACAGGGAATCAGCCCCAGCATTTT

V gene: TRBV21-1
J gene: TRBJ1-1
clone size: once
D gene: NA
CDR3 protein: CASSQKGTGGMNTEAFF
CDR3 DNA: TGTGCCAGCAGCCAAAAGGGGACAGGGGGCATGAACACTGAAGCTTTCTTT

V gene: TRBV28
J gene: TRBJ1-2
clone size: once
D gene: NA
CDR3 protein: CASSDTGGGYTF
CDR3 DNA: TGTGCCAGCAGCGACACGGGAGGTGGCTACACCTTC

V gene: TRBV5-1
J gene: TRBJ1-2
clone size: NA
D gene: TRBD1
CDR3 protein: CASSLDATGGGYTF
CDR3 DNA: TGCGCCAGCAGCTTGGATGCGACAGGGGGTGGCTACACCTTC

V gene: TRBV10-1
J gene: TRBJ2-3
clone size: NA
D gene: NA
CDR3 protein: CASSVTRTDTQYF
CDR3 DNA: TGCGCCAGCAGTGTGACTAGAACAGATACGCAGTATTTT

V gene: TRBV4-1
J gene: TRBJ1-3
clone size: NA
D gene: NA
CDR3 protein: CASSPEGGEAVTPRNTIYF
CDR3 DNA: TGCGCCAGCAGCCCCGAGGGAGGGGAGGCGGTCACACCAAGAAACACCATATATTTT

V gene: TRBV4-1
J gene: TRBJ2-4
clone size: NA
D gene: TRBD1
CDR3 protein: CASSPGGQGLVDKNIQYF
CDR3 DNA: TGCGCCAGCAGCCCGGGCGGACAGGGGTTGGTTGACAAAAACATTCAGTACTTC

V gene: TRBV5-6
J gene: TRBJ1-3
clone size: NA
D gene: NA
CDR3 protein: CASSLGPLDGNTIYF
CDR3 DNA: TGTGCCAGCAGCTTGGGACCGCTAGACGGAAACACCATATATTTT

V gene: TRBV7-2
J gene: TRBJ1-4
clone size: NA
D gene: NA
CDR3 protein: CASSLGATAVGEKLFF
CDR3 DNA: TGTGCCAGCAGCTTAGGGGCGACGGCAGTGGGTGAAAAACTGTTTTTT

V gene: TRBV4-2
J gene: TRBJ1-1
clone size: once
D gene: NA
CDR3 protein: CASSQERSIAFF
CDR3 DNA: TGTGCCAGCAGCCAAGAGAGGTCCATAGCTTTCTTT

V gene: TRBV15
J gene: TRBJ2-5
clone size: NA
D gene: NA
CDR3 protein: CATSRSLDSWTQYF
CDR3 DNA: TGTGCCACCAGCAGATCCTTAGACAGTTGGACCCAGTACTTC

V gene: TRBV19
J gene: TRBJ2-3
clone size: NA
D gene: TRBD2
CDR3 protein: CASSMSSGDRTDTQYF
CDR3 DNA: TGTGCCAGTAGTATGTCTAGCGGGGACCGCACAGATACGCAGTATTTT

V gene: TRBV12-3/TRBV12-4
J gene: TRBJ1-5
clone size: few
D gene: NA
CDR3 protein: CASSFLGLQPQHF
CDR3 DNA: TGTGCCAGCAGTTTCCTGGGCTTGCAGCCCCAGCATTTT

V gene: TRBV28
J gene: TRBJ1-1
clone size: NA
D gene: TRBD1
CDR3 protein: CASRDRGRTEAFF
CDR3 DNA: TGTGCCAGCAGGGACAGGGGGCGAACTGAAGCTTTCTTT

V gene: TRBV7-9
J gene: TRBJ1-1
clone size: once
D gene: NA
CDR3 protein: CASSPPWFPGAFF
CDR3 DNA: TGTGCCAGCAGCCCCCCATGGTTTCCAGGAGCTTTCTTT

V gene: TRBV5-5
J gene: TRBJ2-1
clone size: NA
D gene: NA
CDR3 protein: CASSGGAGGNEQFF
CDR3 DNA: TGTGCCAGCAGCGGGGGGGCCGGAGGCAATGAGCAGTTCTTC

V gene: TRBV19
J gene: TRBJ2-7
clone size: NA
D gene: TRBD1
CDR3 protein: CASSIGQGFSYEQYF
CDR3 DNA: TGTGCCAGTAGTATCGGACAGGGGTTTTCGTACGAGCAGTACTTC

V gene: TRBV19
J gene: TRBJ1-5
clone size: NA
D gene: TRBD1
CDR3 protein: CASSMTGTGGRNQPQHF
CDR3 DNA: TGTGCCAGTAGTATGACGGGGACAGGGGGGCGCAATCAGCCCCAGCATTTT

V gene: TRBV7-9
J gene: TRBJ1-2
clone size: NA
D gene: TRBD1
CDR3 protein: CASSLGGQGNYGYTF
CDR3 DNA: TGTGCCAGCAGCTTAGGTGGACAGGGGAACTATGGCTACACCTTC

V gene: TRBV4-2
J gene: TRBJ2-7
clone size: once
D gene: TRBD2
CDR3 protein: CASNEGLSSYEQYF
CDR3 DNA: TGTGCCAGCAACGAGGGACTATCTTCCTACGAGCAGTACTTC

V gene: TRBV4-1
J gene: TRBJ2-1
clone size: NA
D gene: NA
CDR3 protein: CASSQEGGSSYNEQFF
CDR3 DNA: TGCGCCAGCAGCCAAGAAGGAGGGAGCTCCTACAATGAGCAGTTCTTC

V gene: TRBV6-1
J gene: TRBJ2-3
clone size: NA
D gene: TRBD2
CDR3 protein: CASSEARTRGDTQYF
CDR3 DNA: TGTGCCAGCAGTGAAGCCAGGACTAGGGGAGATACGCAGTATTTT

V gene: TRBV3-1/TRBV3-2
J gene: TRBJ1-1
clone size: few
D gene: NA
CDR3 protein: CASSQDGGGVNTEAFF
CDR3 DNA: TGTGCCAGCAGCCAAGATGGAGGGGGGGTGAACACTGAAGCTTTCTTT

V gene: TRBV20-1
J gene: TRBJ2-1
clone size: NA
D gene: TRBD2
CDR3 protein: CSASYLAGGPPSSYNEQFF
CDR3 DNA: TGCAGTGCTAGTTATCTAGCGGGGGGTCCCCCGAGCTCCTACAATGAGCAGTTCTTC

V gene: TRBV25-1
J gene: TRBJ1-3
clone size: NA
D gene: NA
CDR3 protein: CASRSVGTIYF
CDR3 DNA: TGTGCCAGCAGGAGCGTTGGCACCATATATTTT

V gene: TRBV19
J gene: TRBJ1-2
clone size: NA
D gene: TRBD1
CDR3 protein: CASSFRDRGYGYTF
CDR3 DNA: TGTGCCAGTAGTTTCCGGGACAGGGGCTATGGCTACACCTTC

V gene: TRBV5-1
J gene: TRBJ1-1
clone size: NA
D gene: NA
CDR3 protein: CASGTQNTEAFF
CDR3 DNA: TGCGCCAGCGGGACACAGAACACTGAAGCTTTCTTT

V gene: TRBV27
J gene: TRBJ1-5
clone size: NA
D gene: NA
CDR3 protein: CASSKLPLQPQHF
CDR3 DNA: TGTGCCAGCAGCAAACTCCCCCTTCAGCCCCAGCATTTT

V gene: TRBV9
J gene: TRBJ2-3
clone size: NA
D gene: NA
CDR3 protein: CASSVRGTDTQYF
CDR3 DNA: TGTGCCAGCAGCGTCCGGGGCACAGATACGCAGTATTTT

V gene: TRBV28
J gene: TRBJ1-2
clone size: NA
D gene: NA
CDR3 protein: CASSFWQGSAYGYTF
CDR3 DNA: TGTGCCAGCAGTTTTTGGCAGGGGAGCGCCTATGGCTACACCTTC

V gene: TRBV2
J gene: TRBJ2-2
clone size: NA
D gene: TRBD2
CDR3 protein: CASRPRTSGGELFF
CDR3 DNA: TGTGCCAGCCGACCCAGGACTAGCGGCGGGGAGCTGTTTTTT

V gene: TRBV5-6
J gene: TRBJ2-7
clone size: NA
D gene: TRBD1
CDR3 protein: CASGGTGRYEQYF
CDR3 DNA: TGTGCCAGCGGCGGGACAGGGCGCTACGAGCAGTACTTC

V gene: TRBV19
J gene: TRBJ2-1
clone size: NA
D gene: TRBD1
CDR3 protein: CASSIGGQGLFF
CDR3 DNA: TGTGCCAGTAGTATCGGAGGACAGGGGCTGTTCTTC

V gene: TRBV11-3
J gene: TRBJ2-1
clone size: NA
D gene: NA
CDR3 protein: CASSFLQGNEQFF
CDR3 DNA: TGTGCCAGCAGCTTCTTACAGGGCAATGAGCAGTTCTTC

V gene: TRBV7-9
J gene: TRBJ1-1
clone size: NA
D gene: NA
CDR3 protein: CASSNRDPNTEAFF
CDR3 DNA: TGTGCCAGCAGCAACAGGGATCCGAACACTGAAGCTTTCTTT

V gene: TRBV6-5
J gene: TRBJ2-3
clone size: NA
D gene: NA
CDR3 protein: CASTSGIRTDTQYF
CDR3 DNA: TGTGCCAGCACCTCGGGGATCCGCACAGATACGCAGTATTTT

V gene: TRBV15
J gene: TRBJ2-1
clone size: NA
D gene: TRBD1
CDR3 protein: CATSRDFGTGGRSYNEQFF
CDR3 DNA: TGTGCCACCAGCAGAGATTTCGGCACAGGGGGCAGATCCTACAATGAGCAGTTCTTC